The rows below give T cell receptor beta chains drawn from one sample of a study of blood T cell repertoires in COVID-19. Some clones are missing from TCRdb's copy, which holds only in-frame ones; the method was immunoSEQ multiplex PCR. Of 180,000 or so clones in the sample, around 87% were seen once. The sequenced sample was peripheral blood. These receptors were taken from a man younger than 35 with acute or convalescent COVID-19. CDR3s include the opening cysteine and the closing phenylalanine or tryptophan. D genes are given only for firm matches. Some rows mark clone size as missing; the rest say once, few, many or name a class of expanded clone.

J,D,V,size,CDR3,DNA
TRBJ1-6,TRBD1,TRBV7-9,NA,CASSADRGQLSYNSPLHF,TGTGCCAGCAGCGCGGACAGGGGGCAACTCTCCTATAATTCACCCCTCCACTTT
TRBJ2-1,NA,TRBV6-6,NA,CASSPGLTKYNEQFF,TGTGCCAGCAGCCCCGGACTAACGAAATACAATGAGCAGTTCTTC
TRBJ1-1,NA,TRBV27,once,CASSLRQGYTEAFF,TGTGCCAGCAGTTTAAGGCAGGGGTACACTGAAGCTTTCTTT
TRBJ1-1,NA,TRBV28,NA,CASSSPGERQKAFF,TGTGCCAGCAGTTCGCCGGGGGAACGACAGAAAGCTTTCTTT
TRBJ2-4,NA,TRBV11-3,NA,CVSTQGHLTPVQYF,TGTGTCTCAACCCAGGGACACCTAACGCCCGTTCAGTACTTC
TRBJ2-1,NA,TRBV11-2,NA,CASSLGRTNWEQFF,TGTGCCAGCAGCTTAGGTCGGACTAATTGGGAGCAGTTCTTC
TRBJ1-2,TRBD1,TRBV4-2,NA,CASSPTNSNRGNYGYTF,TGTGCCAGCAGCCCGACAAATTCTAACAGGGGGAACTATGGCTACACCTTC
TRBJ2-1,NA,TRBV14,NA,CASSLDGARGLFSYNEQFF,TGTGCCAGCAGCCTAGACGGCGCGCGGGGCCTATTCTCCTACAATGAGCAGTTCTTC
TRBJ1-2,NA,TRBV5-8,NA,CASTWFRGEDGYTF,TGTGCCAGCACCTGGTTCCGGGGTGAAGATGGCTACACCTTC
TRBJ2-3,NA,TRBV11-3,NA,CASSLGSGGDTQYF,TGTGCCAGCAGCTTAGGGTCGGGTGGAGATACGCAGTATTTT
TRBJ1-6,NA,TRBV6-5,NA,CASSNTGSYNSPLHF,TGTGCCAGCAGTAACACGGGGTCCTATAATTCACCCCTCCACTTT
TRBJ2-5,TRBD2,TRBV5-1,NA,CASSSGLAGGGETQYF,TGCGCCAGCAGCTCCGGACTAGCGGGGGGAGGCGAGACCCAGTACTTC
TRBJ1-2,NA,TRBV15,NA,CATSRERHSNYGYTF,TGTGCCACCAGCAGAGAACGGCACAGCAACTATGGCTACACCTTC
TRBJ1-1,NA,TRBV7-3,NA,CASSGTPSTEAFF,TGTGCCAGCAGCGGGACACCGAGTACTGAAGCTTTCTTT
TRBJ1-1,NA,TRBV2,NA,CASSELSRTEAFF,TGTGCCAGCAGTGAATTATCTCGCACTGAAGCTTTCTTT
TRBJ2-1,NA,TRBV28,few,CASTSEGGPYNEQFF,TGTGCCAGCACTTCCGAGGGGGGGCCCTACAATGAGCAGTTCTTC
TRBJ1-2,TRBD1,TRBV7-2,NA,CASSTWTGGRYGYTF,TGTGCCAGCAGCACCTGGACAGGGGGTCGATATGGCTACACCTTC
TRBJ1-1,NA,TRBV19,NA,CASIGGDGTEAFF,TGTGCCAGTATAGGGGGGGACGGCACTGAAGCTTTCTTT
TRBJ1-6,NA,TRBV21-1,NA,CASKLGGGPLHF,TGTGCCAGCAAATTGGGGGGGGGACCCCTCCACTTT
TRBJ2-7,TRBD1,TRBV25-1,NA,CASTRQGYSYEQYF,TGTGCCAGCACTCGACAGGGCTACTCCTACGAGCAGTACTTC
TRBJ2-1,TRBD2,TRBV19,NA,CASSASGGSSYNEQFF,TGTGCCAGTAGTGCTAGCGGGGGGAGCTCCTACAATGAGCAGTTCTTC
TRBJ2-1,TRBD1,TRBV7-8,NA,CASSLAQGDYAYNEQFF,TGTGCCAGCAGCTTAGCACAGGGGGATTACGCCTACAATGAGCAGTTCTTC
TRBJ1-1,NA,TRBV12-3/TRBV12-4,once,CASSFRTAEAFF,TGTGCCAGCAGTTTTCGGACAGCTGAAGCTTTCTTT
TRBJ1-1,NA,TRBV29-1,once,CSVERGGRGRAFF,TGCAGCGTTGAACGGGGGGGCCGAGGTCGTGCTTTCTTT
TRBJ2-7,NA,TRBV6-1,NA,CASSNGAYEQYF,TGTGCCAGCAGTAACGGGGCCTACGAGCAGTACTTC
TRBJ1-4,TRBD1,TRBV7-6,NA,CASSFPWTGGSEKLFF,TGTGCCAGCAGCTTTCCCTGGACAGGGGGCAGTGAAAAACTGTTTTTT
TRBJ2-1,TRBD1,TRBV3-1/TRBV3-2,NA,CASSQGQGYNEQFF,TGTGCCAGCAGCCAGGGACAGGGATACAATGAGCAGTTCTTC
TRBJ1-2,TRBD1,TRBV5-6,NA,CASSPAGGSYGYTF,TGTGCCAGCAGCCCCGCAGGGGGCAGCTATGGCTACACCTTC
TRBJ2-2,NA,TRBV28,NA,CASSRDINTGELFF,TGTGCCAGCAGTCGAGACATCAACACCGGGGAGCTGTTTTTT
TRBJ1-2,TRBD1,TRBV6-6,NA,CASSYTKQGLPYGYTF,TGTGCCAGCAGTTATACGAAACAGGGGCTTCCCTATGGCTACACCTTC
TRBJ2-1,NA,TRBV14,once,CASSQREYNEQFF,TGTGCCAGCAGCCAACGGGAATACAATGAGCAGTTCTTC
TRBJ2-5,NA,TRBV12-5,NA,CASGPGRETQYF,TGTGCTAGTGGCCCAGGGCGAGAGACCCAGTACTTC
TRBJ2-1,NA,TRBV19,once,CASSIVGGGVYNEQFF,TGTGCCAGTAGTATAGTAGGGGGGGGAGTCTACAATGAGCAGTTCTTC
TRBJ2-3,NA,TRBV4-1,NA,CASSQDRATGDTQYF,TGCGCCAGCAGCCAAGATAGGGCTACAGGGGATACGCAGTATTTT
TRBJ2-2,NA,TRBV5-1,few,CASSTTGYGTGELFF,TGCGCCAGCAGCACTACAGGGTACGGCACCGGGGAGCTGTTTTTT
TRBJ2-1,NA,TRBV7-9,NA,CASSLSQGQAYYNEQFF,TGTGCCAGCAGCTTATCCCAGGGGCAGGCCTATTACAATGAGCAGTTCTTC
TRBJ2-3,TRBD1,TRBV24-1,NA,CATSDLNRGFPDTQYF,TGTGCCACCAGTGATTTGAACAGGGGGTTTCCAGATACGCAGTATTTT
TRBJ2-7,NA,TRBV24-1,NA,CATSAGSYEQYF,TGTGCCACCAGTGCAGGCTCGTACGAGCAGTACTTC
TRBJ1-5,TRBD1,TRBV7-9,NA,CASSPGTANQPQHF,TGTGCCAGCAGCCCCGGGACAGCCAATCAGCCCCAGCATTTT
TRBJ1-3,TRBD1,TRBV6-5,NA,CASGGQASSGNTIYF,TGTGCCAGCGGGGGACAGGCCAGCTCTGGAAACACCATATATTTT
TRBJ2-7,TRBD1,TRBV7-8,NA,CASSATGTGGYEQYF,TGTGCCAGCAGCGCCACCGGGACAGGGGGCTACGAGCAGTACTTC
TRBJ1-1,TRBD1,TRBV6-1,NA,CASSESGQGNTEAFF,TGTGCCAGCAGTGAATCGGGACAGGGGAACACTGAAGCTTTCTTT
TRBJ1-1,TRBD1,TRBV2,NA,CASSEAGTVNTEAFF,TGTGCCAGCAGTGAAGCCGGGACAGTGAACACTGAAGCTTTCTTT
TRBJ2-5,TRBD1,TRBV5-1,NA,CASSPDRAQETQYF,TGCGCCAGCAGCCCGGACAGGGCCCAAGAGACCCAGTACTTC
TRBJ1-2,NA,TRBV5-1,few,CASSLAWAASNYGYTF,TGCGCCAGCAGCTTGGCCTGGGCAGCCTCTAACTATGGCTACACCTTC
TRBJ2-3,TRBD1,TRBV6-1,NA,CASSEGLGTGGLDTQYF,TGTGCCAGCAGTGAAGGCCTCGGGACAGGGGGTTTGGATACGCAGTATTTT
TRBJ1-2,TRBD1,TRBV6-1,NA,CASSERTGGNYGYTF,TGTGCCAGCAGTGAACGGACAGGGGGTAACTATGGCTACACCTTC
TRBJ1-2,TRBD1,TRBV6-5,NA,CASKIGQGREYGYTF,TGTGCCAGCAAAATCGGACAGGGCCGAGAGTATGGCTACACCTTC
TRBJ1-2,NA,TRBV6-1,NA,CAIPSGGDGYTF,TGTGCCATCCCTAGCGGGGGGGATGGCTACACCTTC
TRBJ2-1,TRBD2,TRBV6-1,few,CASSEESSGNEQFF,TGTGCCAGCAGTGAAGAGTCTAGCGGAAATGAGCAGTTCTTC
TRBJ1-2,NA,TRBV11-2,NA,CASSPATGRVNYGYTF,TGTGCCAGCAGCCCCGCAACAGGGAGAGTTAACTATGGCTACACCTTC
TRBJ2-1,NA,TRBV29-1,few,CSATRLEQFF,TGCAGCGCTACGAGACTTGAGCAGTTCTTC
TRBJ2-1,TRBD2,TRBV30,NA,CAWGGDGMEQFF,TGTGCCTGGGGGGGGGACGGTATGGAGCAGTTCTTC
TRBJ1-4,TRBD1,TRBV18,NA,CASSPDRSDEKLFF,TGTGCCAGCTCACCGGACAGGTCGGATGAAAAACTGTTTTTT
TRBJ2-1,NA,TRBV30,NA,CAWTVGGAYNEQFF,TGTGCCTGGACGGTTGGGGGCGCCTACAATGAGCAGTTCTTC